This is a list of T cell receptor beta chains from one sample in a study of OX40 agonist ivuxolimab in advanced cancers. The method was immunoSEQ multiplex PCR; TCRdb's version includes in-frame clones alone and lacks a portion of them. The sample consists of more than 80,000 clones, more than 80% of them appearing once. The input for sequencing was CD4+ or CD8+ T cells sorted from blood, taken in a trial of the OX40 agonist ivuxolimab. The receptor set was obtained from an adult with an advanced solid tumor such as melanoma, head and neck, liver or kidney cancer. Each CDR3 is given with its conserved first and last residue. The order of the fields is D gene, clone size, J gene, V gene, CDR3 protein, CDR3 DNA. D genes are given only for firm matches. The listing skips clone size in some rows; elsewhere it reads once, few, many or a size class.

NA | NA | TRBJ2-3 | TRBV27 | CASSPGTWGTDTQYF | TGTGCCAGCAGTCCCGGGACCTGGGGCACAGATACGCAGTATTTT
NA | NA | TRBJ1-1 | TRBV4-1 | CASGYRDTLNTEAFF | TGCGCCAGCGGATATCGGGACACTTTGAACACTGAAGCTTTCTTT
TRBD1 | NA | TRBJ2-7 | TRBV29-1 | CSGRPGQGREQYF | TGCAGCGGTAGACCGGGACAGGGGAGGGAGCAGTACTTC
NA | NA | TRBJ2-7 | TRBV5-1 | CASSLDWDNYEQYF | TGCGCCAGCAGCTTGGATTGGGACAACTACGAGCAGTACTTC
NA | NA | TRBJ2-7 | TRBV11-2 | CASSIGRPGQHYEQYF | TGTGCCAGCAGTATAGGGAGACCGGGACAACACTACGAGCAGTACTTC
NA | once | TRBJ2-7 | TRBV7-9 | CASSKEFGGGNEQYF | TGTGCCAGCAGCAAGGAGTTTGGAGGGGGGAACGAGCAGTACTTC
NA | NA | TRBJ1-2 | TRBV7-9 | CASSGGGTTVSGYTF | TGTGCCAGCAGCGGAGGAGGGACCACAGTCTCCGGCTACACCTTC
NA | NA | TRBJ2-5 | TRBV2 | CASSELRGMGTQYF | TGTGCCAGCAGTGAGTTGAGAGGGATGGGGACCCAGTACTTC
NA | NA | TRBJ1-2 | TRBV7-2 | CASSPRLAYGYTF | TGTGCCAGCAGCCCACGTCTAGCCTATGGCTACACCTTC
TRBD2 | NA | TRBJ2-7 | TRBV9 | CASSPPPSGGPNEQYF | TGTGCCAGCAGCCCCCCCCCTTCGGGAGGCCCGAACGAGCAGTACTTC
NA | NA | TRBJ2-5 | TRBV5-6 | CASSLPQETQYF | TGTGCCAGCAGCTTGCCGCAAGAGACCCAGTACTTC
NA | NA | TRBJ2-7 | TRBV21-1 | CASSPPPPTSGNYEQYF | TGTGCCAGCAGCCCCCCACCTCCGACCAGCGGGAACTACGAGCAGTACTTC
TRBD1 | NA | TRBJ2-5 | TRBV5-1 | CASSLGQGRQETQYF | TGCGCCAGCAGCTTGGGACAGGGGAGGCAAGAGACCCAGTACTTC
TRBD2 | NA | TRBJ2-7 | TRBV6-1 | CASSEVAGPVSYEQYF | TGTGCCAGCAGTGAAGTAGCGGGACCGGTCTCCTACGAGCAGTACTTC
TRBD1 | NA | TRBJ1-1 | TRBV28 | CASTRDSHTEAFF | TGTGCCAGCACCAGGGACAGTCACACTGAAGCTTTCTTT
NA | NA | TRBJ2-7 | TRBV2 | CASQSYEQYF | TGTGCCAGCCAATCCTACGAGCAGTACTTC
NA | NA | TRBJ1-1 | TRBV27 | CASRGGGDGSTEAFF | TGTGCCAGCAGGGGCGGTGGGGATGGGAGCACTGAAGCTTTCTTT
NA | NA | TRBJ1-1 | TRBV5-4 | CASSFWGHTEAFF | TGTGCCAGCAGCTTTTGGGGTCACACTGAAGCTTTCTTT
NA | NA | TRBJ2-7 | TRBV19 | CASSILSSGDTYEQYF | TGTGCCAGTAGTATCCTCAGCAGCGGAGATACCTACGAGCAGTACTTC
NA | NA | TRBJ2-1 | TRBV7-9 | CASSLGGTGNEQFF | TGTGCCAGCAGCTTAGGAGGGACGGGCAATGAGCAGTTCTTC
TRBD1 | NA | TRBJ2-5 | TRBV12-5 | CASGPGQAYGETQYF | TGTGCTAGTGGTCCCGGACAGGCTTACGGGGAGACCCAGTACTTC
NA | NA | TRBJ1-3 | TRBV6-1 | CASSGQFSSGNTIYF | TGTGCCAGCAGTGGACAGTTTAGCTCTGGAAACACCATATATTTT
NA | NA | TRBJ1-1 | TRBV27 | CASSPLGENTEAFF | TGTGCCAGCAGTCCTTTGGGGGAGAACACTGAAGCTTTCTTT
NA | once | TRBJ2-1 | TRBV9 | CASSVQGLYNEQFF | TGTGCCAGCAGCGTACAGGGTTTGTACAATGAGCAGTTCTTC
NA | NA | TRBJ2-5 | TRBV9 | CASSGDGGQETQYF | TGTGCCAGCAGCGGGGATGGTGGCCAAGAGACCCAGTACTTC
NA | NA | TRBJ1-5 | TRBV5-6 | CASSLLGDQPQHF | TGTGCCAGCAGCTTGCTTGGGGATCAGCCCCAGCATTTT
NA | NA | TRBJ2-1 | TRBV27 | CASSSVRGSGSGSYNEQFF | TGTGCCAGCAGTTCTGTAAGGGGTAGCGGATCTGGTTCCTACAATGAGCAGTTCTTC
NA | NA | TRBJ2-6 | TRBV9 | CASSSLTGSGANVLTF | TGTGCCAGCAGCTCCCTCACGGGATCTGGGGCCAACGTCCTGACTTTC
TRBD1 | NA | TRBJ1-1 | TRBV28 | CASSLRTGGNTEAFF | TGTGCCAGCAGTTTAAGGACAGGGGGGAACACTGAAGCTTTCTTT
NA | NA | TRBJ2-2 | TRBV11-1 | CASSPTPVSTGELFF | TGTGCCAGCAGCCCAACCCCCGTGAGCACCGGGGAGCTGTTTTTT
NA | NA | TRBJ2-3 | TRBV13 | CASSPKDRTDTQYF | TGTGCCAGCAGCCCCAAGGACCGCACAGATACGCAGTATTTT
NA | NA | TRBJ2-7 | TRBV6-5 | CASSYGPGDSYEQYF | TGTGCCAGCAGTTATGGTCCAGGGGACTCCTACGAGCAGTACTTC
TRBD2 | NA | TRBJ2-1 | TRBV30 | CAWSSGSADEQFF | TGTGCCTGGAGTAGCGGGAGTGCAGATGAGCAGTTCTTC
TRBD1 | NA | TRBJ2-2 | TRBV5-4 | CASSVTGVNTGELFF | TGTGCCAGCAGCGTGACAGGGGTGAACACCGGGGAGCTGTTTTTT
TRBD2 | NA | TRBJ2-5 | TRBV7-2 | CASSLVGGPETQYF | TGTGCCAGCAGCTTAGTGGGAGGGCCGGAGACCCAGTACTTC
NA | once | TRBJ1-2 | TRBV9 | CASSSDYGVNLGGYTF | TGTGCCAGCAGCAGCGATTACGGGGTAAACCTGGGCGGCTACACCTTC
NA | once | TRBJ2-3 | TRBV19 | CASIGGDTDTQYF | TGTGCCAGTATAGGCGGAGACACAGATACGCAGTATTTT
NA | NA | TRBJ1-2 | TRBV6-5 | CASQPGGTLFSYTF | TGTGCCAGCCAGCCCGGCGGGACGCTATTTAGCTACACCTTC
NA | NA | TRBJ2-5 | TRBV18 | CASSHKETQYF | TGTGCCAGCTCACATAAAGAGACCCAGTACTTC
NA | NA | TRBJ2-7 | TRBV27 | CASSLAGAYEQYF | TGTGCCAGCAGTTTAGCAGGGGCCTACGAGCAGTACTTC
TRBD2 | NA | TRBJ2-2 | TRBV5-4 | CASSLASGSTGELFF | TGTGCCAGCAGCTTGGCTAGCGGGAGTACCGGGGAGCTGTTTTTT
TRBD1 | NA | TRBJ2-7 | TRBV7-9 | CASGRDRGRYEQYF | TGTGCCAGCGGACGGGACAGGGGGCGATACGAGCAGTACTTC
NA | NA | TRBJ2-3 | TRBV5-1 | CASSLILPRDTQYF | TGCGCCAGCAGCTTAATCCTTCCACGGGATACGCAGTATTTT
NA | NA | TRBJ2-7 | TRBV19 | CASSPAWGRTYEQYF | TGTGCCAGCAGTCCAGCATGGGGGCGAACCTACGAGCAGTACTTC
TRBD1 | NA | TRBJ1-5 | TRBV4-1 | CASSQGVGGFNQPQHF | TGCGCCAGCAGCCAAGGCGTAGGGGGCTTCAATCAGCCCCAGCATTTT
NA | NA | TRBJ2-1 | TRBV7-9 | CASSLDNPSYNEQFF | TGTGCCAGCAGCTTAGATAACCCTAGTTACAATGAGCAGTTCTTC
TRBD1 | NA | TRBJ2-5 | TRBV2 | CASTDTGVGTQYF | TGTGCCAGCACCGATACAGGGGTTGGGACCCAGTACTTC
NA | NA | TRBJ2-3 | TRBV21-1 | CASSKKWGGKTDTQYF | TGTGCCAGCAGCAAAAAATGGGGAGGGAAGACAGATACGCAGTATTTT
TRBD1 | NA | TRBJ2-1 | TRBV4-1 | CASSLSAGQVINEQFF | TGCGCCAGCAGCCTATCCGCGGGACAGGTTATCAATGAGCAGTTCTTC
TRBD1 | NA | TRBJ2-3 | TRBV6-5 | CASNRGWTDTQYF | TGTGCCAGCAACAGGGGGTGGACAGATACGCAGTATTTT
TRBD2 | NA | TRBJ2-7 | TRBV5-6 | CASSYGLGPYEQYF | TGTGCCAGCAGCTACGGACTAGGCCCCTACGAGCAGTACTTC
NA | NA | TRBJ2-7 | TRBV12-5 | CASRAGPNEQYF | TGTGCTAGTCGGGCCGGACCGAACGAGCAGTACTTC
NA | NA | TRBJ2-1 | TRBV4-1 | CASSQYLETNEQFF | TGCGCCAGCAGCCAATATCTAGAGACTAATGAGCAGTTCTTC
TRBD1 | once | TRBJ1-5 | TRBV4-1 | CASSQETTGEYSNQPQHF | TGCGCCAGCAGCCAAGAGACGACAGGGGAGTATAGCAATCAGCCCCAGCATTTT
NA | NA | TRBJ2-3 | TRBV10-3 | CAISESRGVVDTQYF | TGTGCCATCAGTGAGTCGAGGGGCGTGGTAGATACGCAGTATTTT
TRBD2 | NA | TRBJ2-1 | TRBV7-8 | CASSPFGTSFGDEQFF | TGTGCCAGCAGCCCATTCGGGACTAGCTTTGGGGATGAGCAGTTCTTC
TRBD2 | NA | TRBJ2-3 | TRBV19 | CASGASGIWTDTQYF | TGTGCCAGCGGGGCTAGCGGGATCTGGACAGATACGCAGTATTTT
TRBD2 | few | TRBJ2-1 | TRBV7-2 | CASSFRPGLAAYNEQFF | TGTGCCAGCAGCTTTCGGCCTGGACTAGCGGCCTACAATGAGCAGTTCTTC
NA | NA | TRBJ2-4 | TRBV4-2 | CASSHRRKPDGHNLAKNIQYF | TGTGCCAGCAGCCACCGCAGAAAGCCAGATGGGCACAACCTAGCCAAAAACATTCAGTACTTC